Listed here is a single T cell receptor (beta chain). This sample is drawn from a study of cytomegalovirus exposure and HLA in healthy donors. Use of 60 Vbeta and 13 Jbeta primers characterized the PCR. Libraries were prepared by immunoSEQ multiplex PCR; TCRdb keeps only in-frame clonotypes and omits some of them. The table lists roughly 120,000 clones, roughly 80% of them singletons. There are 16 residues in the CDR3. J gave up 6 bases and V 6 bases, and 12 bases lay outside the gene matches. Germline V gene data show CDR1 as MDHEN and CDR2 as SYDVKM. This receptor was identified in a man in his fifties or sixties in good health and CMV-seronegative. V usage is TRBV28 and J usage is TRBJ2-1; 9 nucleotides align to TRBD2. Sequencing was performed on PBMCs. CDR3 in amino acids: CASRPFFGTSSNEQFF. In nucleotides, the CDR3 is TGTGCCAGCAGACCCTTTTTTGGGACTAGCAGCAATGAGCAGTTCTTC.